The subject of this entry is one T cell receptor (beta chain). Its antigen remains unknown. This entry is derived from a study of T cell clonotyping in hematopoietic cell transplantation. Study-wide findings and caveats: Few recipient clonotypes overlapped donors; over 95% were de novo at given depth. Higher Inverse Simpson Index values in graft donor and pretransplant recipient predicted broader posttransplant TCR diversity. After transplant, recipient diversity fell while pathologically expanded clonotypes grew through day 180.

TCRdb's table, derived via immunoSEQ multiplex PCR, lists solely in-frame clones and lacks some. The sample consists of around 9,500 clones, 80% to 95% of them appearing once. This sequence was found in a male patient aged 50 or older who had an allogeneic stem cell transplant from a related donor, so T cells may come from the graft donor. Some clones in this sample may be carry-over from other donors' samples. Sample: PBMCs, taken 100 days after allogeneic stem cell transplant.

The CDR3 loop is CASSFGPKNTEAFF. In DNA form, the CDR3 reads TGTGCCAGCAGCTTTGGACCGAAGAACACTGAAGCTTTCTTT. V usage is TRBV5-4 and J usage is TRBJ1-1; D unresolved. V was pared by 2 bases and J by 1 base, with 9 bases between. Germline loops: CDR1 SGHNT, CDR2 YYREEE (reference sequence). The CDR3 is 14 residues long.